This T cell receptor (beta chain) came from a study of T cells in Graves' hyperthyroidism and ophthalmopathy. RNA transcripts were the template for amplifying TCR beta CDR3 regions. An initial round of RT-PCR targeting the TCR CDR3 relied on the HTBI primer set. TCRdb re-derived calls from the multiplex PCR reads in MiXCR, one entry per CDR3 protein. The sample contains 350,000 to 400,000 distinct CDR3 sequences, about 18% of which appear only once. This clonotype was counted at least ten times. CDR1 is SEHNR and CDR2 is FQNEAQ in the germline V gene (reference sequence). Trimming stripped 3 bases from V and 0 bases from J, with 20 bases between. The CDR3 is 18 amino acids.

The rearrangement uses TRBV7-9 and TRBJ1-1; TRBD1 might be the D (6 bases). The sample was blood. The clonotype was recovered from a woman aged 18-29 years with Graves' hyperthyroidism. CDR3 protein: CASSFRGLLQGLNTEAFF. CDR3 DNA: TGTGCCAGCAGCTTTAGGGGCCTATTACAGGGTCTGAACACTGAAGCTTTCTTT.